This entry concerns a single T cell receptor (beta chain). What it recognizes is unknown. Here immunoSEQ multiplex PCR was the method, and the copy in TCRdb shows in-frame clones only, minus some. The data hold more than 70,000 clones, with about 96% observed a single time. The time point is: recipient sample about 28 days before transplant, after cytoreduction. Recipients were bled about 28 days pretransplant and at posttransplant days 30, 100, 180. This record belongs to a study of T cell clonotyping in hematopoietic cell transplantation. General study results and limits: Few recipient clonotypes overlapped donors; over 95% were de novo at given depth. Pathologically expanded recipient clonotypes increased progressively from day 30 to day 180 as diversity fell. Broader posttransplant TCR repertoire diversity was predicted by graft donor and pretransplant recipient Inverse Simpson Index values.

The V gene's germline CDR1 is MRHNA and CDR2 SNTAGT. Trimming cost V 8 bases and J 4 bases, with 6 bases left between them. The CDR3 consists of 10 residues. Material: peripheral blood mononuclear cells, obtained before stem cell transplant. The origin of this receptor is a woman in her 50s with acute myeloid leukemia. Some clones in this sample may be carry-over from other donors' samples. The V call is TRBV6-4, the J call TRBJ2-7, with D unresolved. Here the CDR3 DNA reads TGTGCCAGCCCGTTTTACGAGCAGTACTTC. It encodes CASPFYEQYF.